The present TCR beta chain was sequenced within a study of beta chain features in type 1 diabetes. Study conclusions and caveats: VDJ junctions sequenced from type 1 diabetes patients showed fewer insertions and more deletions. In all four CD4+ subsets, TCRB CDR3 length was significantly, moderately reduced in type 1 diabetes.

Sorted populations all exceeded 98% purity. A remark on this clone: Its matching antigen is unknown.

Expressed TCRB transcripts got sequenced, as all isolated RNA was reverse transcribed. Each sample of naive, central memory or regulatory T cells had, on average, about 3.57 million reads. TCRdb keeps only in-frame clones here, not all; method: immunoSEQ multiplex PCR. The repertoire includes around 450,000 clones, 9.5% to 12% of them detected once, and 0.045% to 0.06% sits in the top ten. The CDR3 length is 12 residues. Deletions cut 0 bases from V and 6 bases from J, with 9 bases between. The germline V gene encodes CDR1 GTSNPN and CDR2 SVGIG (reference sequence). The sequence came from a woman between 18 and 29 years old in good health. The chain employs TRBV30 and TRBJ2-7; weak D call: TRBD2 (6 bases). The sequencing input was naive CD4+ T cells from blood. In nucleotides, the CDR3 is TGTGCCTGGAGTGTACGGGGAGGCGAGCAGTACTTC. Amino acids: CAWSVRGGEQYF.